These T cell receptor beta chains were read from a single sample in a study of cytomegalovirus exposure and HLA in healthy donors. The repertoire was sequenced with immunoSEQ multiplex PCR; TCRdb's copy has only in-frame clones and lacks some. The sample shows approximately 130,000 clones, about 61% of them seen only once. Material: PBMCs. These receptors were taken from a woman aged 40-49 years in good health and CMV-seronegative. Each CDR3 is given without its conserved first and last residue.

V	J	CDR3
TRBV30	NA	AWSVLQGSYEQY
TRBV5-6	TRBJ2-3	ASSSPGRGNTDTQY
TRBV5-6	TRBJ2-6	ASSLVGDTGANVLT
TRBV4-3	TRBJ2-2	ASSQDPRQTNTGELF
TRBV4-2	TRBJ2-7	ASSQEGGGGSYEQY
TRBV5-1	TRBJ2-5	ASSLGSTGVQETQY
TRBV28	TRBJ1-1	ASSAEVRAF
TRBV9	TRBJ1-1	ASSVLQANTEAF
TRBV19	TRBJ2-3	ASSPPLGGVSQDTQY
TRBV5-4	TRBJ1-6	ASSSRDRATPLH
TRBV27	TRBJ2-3	ASSLGPADTQY
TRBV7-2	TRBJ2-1	ASSLEILYNEQF
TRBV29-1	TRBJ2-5	SARGQGEETQY
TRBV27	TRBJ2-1	ASSPLAGTIKKSRFYNEQF
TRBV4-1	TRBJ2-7	ASSQGGASGGAYEQY
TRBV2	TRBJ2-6	ASRPGTGAPGANVLT
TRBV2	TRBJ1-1	ASSDLGGNTEAF
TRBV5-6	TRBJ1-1	ASANTGGSEAF
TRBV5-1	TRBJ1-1	ASSSGQINTEAF
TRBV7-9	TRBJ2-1	ASSVQALGNEQF
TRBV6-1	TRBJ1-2	ASSETRVSGYT
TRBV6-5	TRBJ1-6	ASSLGQADSPLH
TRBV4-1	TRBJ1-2	ASSPYSTGDYGYT
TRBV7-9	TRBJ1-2	ASSQGQGNYGYT
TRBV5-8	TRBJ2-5	ASSLATEEYQETQY
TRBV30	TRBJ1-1	AWSPGTGEAF
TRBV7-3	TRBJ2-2	ASSLRSGLGTGELF
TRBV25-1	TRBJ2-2	ASSIVTGANTGELF
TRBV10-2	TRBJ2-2	ASSGRGDGPLF
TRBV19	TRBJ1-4	ASTTTGTGNEKLF
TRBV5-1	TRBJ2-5	ASSFREGETQY
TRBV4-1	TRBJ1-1	ASSQEGQGSMNTEAF
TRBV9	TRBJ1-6	ASSVRDSGGSPLH
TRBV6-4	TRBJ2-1	ASSDGGENEQF
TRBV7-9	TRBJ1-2	ASSKGGVRTDGYT
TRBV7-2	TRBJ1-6	ASSLSGTGVDSPLH
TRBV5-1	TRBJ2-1	ASSPTGTSYNEQF
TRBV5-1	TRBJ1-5	ASSFQGGQPQH
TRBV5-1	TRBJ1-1	ASSGQGGVTEAF
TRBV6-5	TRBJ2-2	ASKYSGAGTGELF
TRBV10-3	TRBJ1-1	AVSDMNTEAF
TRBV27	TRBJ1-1	ASSPGDREAEGEAF
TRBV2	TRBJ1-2	ASPLGRRDRGDLNYGYT
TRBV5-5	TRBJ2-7	ASSFFGTGSYEQY
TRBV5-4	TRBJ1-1	ASSLKSGSEAF
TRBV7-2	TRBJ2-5	ASSLFGQQETQY
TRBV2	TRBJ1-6	ASRGLESYSYNSPLH
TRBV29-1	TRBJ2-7	SVGLTTYEQY
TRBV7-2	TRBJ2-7	ASSLSFEQY
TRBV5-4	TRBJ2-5	ASSLASPGETQY
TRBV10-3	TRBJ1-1	AISGAPNRLVPEAF
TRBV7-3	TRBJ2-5	ASSLQGRGGETQY
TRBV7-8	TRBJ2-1	ASSALAGGPLNEQF
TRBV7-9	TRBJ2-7	ASSETGTGRYEQY
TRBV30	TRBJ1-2	AWTVTGANYGYT